This is a list of T cell receptor beta chains from one sample in a study of human T cells and chemical hapten exposure. TCRdb re-called the RACE reads with MiXCR, one entry per CDR3 protein. The sample gives tens of thousands of distinct CDR3 sequences, about 31% of which show up once; nearly 9% is in the top ten. The sample consisted of whole blood, taken in connection with sensitization to the hapten diphenylcyclopropenone (DPC). Receptor source: a man between 40 and 49 years old with alopecia areata. Some clones in this sample may be carry-over from other donors' samples. Both conserved end residues are part of each CDR3. D genes are given only for firm matches. Only part of the rows carry a size: once, few, many, or a class if the clone is expanded.

cdr3_nt cdr3_aa d_call clone_size j_call v_call
TGTGCCAGCAGCAGTCTAGCGGGAGCGAACGGGGAGCTGTTTTTT CASSSLAGANGELFF TRBD2 few TRBJ2-2 TRBV14
TGTGCCAGCAGTTACTTTCAAGGGGCCAAAAACATTCAGTACTTC CASSYFQGAKNIQYF - few TRBJ2-4 TRBV6-2/TRBV6-3
TGCGCCAGCAGTTCGACCCGCGTGGAGACCCAGTACTTC CASSSTRVETQYF - few TRBJ2-5 TRBV10-2
TGTGCCGGGTCGACAGAGGATAATTCACCCCTCCACTTT CAGSTEDNSPLHF - few TRBJ1-6 TRBV2
TGTGCCAGCAGCCAAGAGAGGACAGGTGGCTACACCTTC CASSQERTGGYTF TRBD1 - TRBJ1-2 TRBV5-6
TGCAGTGCTAGAGATAATCTAAGCGGGAGGGGAGAGCTTTACAATGAGCAGTTCTTC CSARDNLSGRGELYNEQFF TRBD2 many TRBJ2-1 TRBV20-1
TGTGCCAGCAGCTTAACAGGAAAGAGTCTTGAGGATGAAAAACTGTTTTTT CASSLTGKSLEDEKLFF - few TRBJ1-4 TRBV7-9
TGTGCCAGCAGCCCACGGACGGGAAACACTGAAGCTTTCTTT CASSPRTGNTEAFF - - TRBJ1-1 TRBV7-2
TGCGCCAGCAGGGAGCGTCCCAATTCCTACGAGCAGTACTTC CASRERPNSYEQYF - few TRBJ2-7 TRBV5-1
TGCAGTGCTAGCACAGGCCATGGCCCTGAAACTTTCTTT CSASTGHGPETFF - - TRBJ1-1 TRBV20-1
TGTGCCAGCAGGGGGGCCGGGACAGGGGGCGGAGGCTACACCTTC CASRGAGTGGGGYTF TRBD1 - TRBJ1-2 TRBV12-3/TRBV12-4
TGTGCCAGCAGTTTAATGCCGGGACTAGCGGAAGAGACCCAGTACTTC CASSLMPGLAEETQYF TRBD2 few TRBJ2-5 TRBV28
TGCAGTGCTAGAGATCCAACTAGCGATTACCTCGAGCAGTACTTC CSARDPTSDYLEQYF TRBD2 few TRBJ2-7 TRBV20-1
TGTGCCAGCACGGGTAAAAAGTCCACAGATACGCAGTATTTT CASTGKKSTDTQYF - - TRBJ2-3 TRBV6-5
TGTGCCAGCAGTTTGGGGGTTGCCACTGAAGCTTTCTTT CASSLGVATEAFF - - TRBJ1-1 TRBV12-3/TRBV12-4
TGTGCCAGCAGAGAGACAGGGGGCAACACTGAAGCTTTCTTT CASRETGGNTEAFF TRBD1 - TRBJ1-1 TRBV6-5
TGTGCCAGCAGTGAAGCTAGCGGGAGGAATGAGCAGTTCTTC CASSEASGRNEQFF TRBD2 - TRBJ2-1 TRBV2
TGTGCCAGCAGCTCCCCTTCTAGCGGGAGGGCCCATGAGCAGTTCTTC CASSSPSSGRAHEQFF TRBD2 - TRBJ2-1 TRBV7-8
TGTGCCAGCAGTATGACAGCTAACTATGGCTACACCTTC CASSMTANYGYTF - - TRBJ1-2 TRBV12-3/TRBV12-4
TGTGCCAGCAGCTCGGCCCCCGAAGAGACCCAGTACTTC CASSSAPEETQYF - - TRBJ2-5 TRBV7-8
TGTGCCAGCAAAAGGTTTGGGGATTCTGGAAACACCGTATATTTT CASKRFGDSGNTVYF - - TRBJ1-3 TRBV28
TGTGCCAGTAGTATAGAAACAGATGAGCAGTTCTTC CASSIETDEQFF - few TRBJ2-1 TRBV19
TGTGCCAGCAGTTCGCTTACTGGGACTTATACGCAGTATTTT CASSSLTGTYTQYF - - TRBJ2-3 TRBV27
TGCGCCAGCAGCCAAGATCGGATAGCGGGAGGGGATACGCAGTATTTT CASSQDRIAGGDTQYF TRBD2 - TRBJ2-3 TRBV4-3
TGTGCCAGCAGTTACGGCGGGAGGTCCTACGAGCAGTACTTC CASSYGGRSYEQYF TRBD2 few TRBJ2-7 TRBV27
TGTGCCAGCAGCCCCCCAGAGGAGCAGTACTTC CASSPPEEQYF - few TRBJ2-7 TRBV3-1
TGTGCCAGCAGCTTAGCCGACCTGACCTGGGCGTTCTTC CASSLADLTWAFF - few TRBJ2-1 TRBV7-9
TGTGCCAGCTCCCAACCGGGACAGGGACACAATGAGCAGTTCTTC CASSQPGQGHNEQFF TRBD1 - TRBJ2-1 TRBV18
TGCGCCAGCAGCCAAGAATGGGCTGGGCCCGGGGGAAGAGAGACCCAGTACTTC CASSQEWAGPGGRETQYF - few TRBJ2-5 TRBV4-3
TGTGCCAGCAGAAGTAAAGGGCTCGGATACAATGAGCAGTTCTTC CASRSKGLGYNEQFF - - TRBJ2-1 TRBV2
TGTGCCAGCAGCCCCCTTATGGCGGGAGAGGACTACGAGCAGTACTTC CASSPLMAGEDYEQYF TRBD2 - TRBJ2-7 TRBV6-2/TRBV6-3
TGTGCCAGTAGGGACAGGGGGCACGACAATCAGCCCCAGCATTTT CASRDRGHDNQPQHF TRBD1 - TRBJ1-5 TRBV19
TGCAGTGCCTTCCCAATTAGCGGGAGGTTAGATACGCAGTATTTT CSAFPISGRLDTQYF TRBD2 - TRBJ2-3 TRBV20-1